The 17 T cell receptor beta chains presented below share a single source sample, sequenced in a study of OX40 agonist ivuxolimab in advanced cancers. TCRdb keeps only in-frame clones here, not all; method: immunoSEQ multiplex PCR. The repertoire consists of 60,000 to 75,000 clones, with around 90% occurring once and the leading ten covering approximately 0.86%. This material consisted of CD4+ or CD8+ T cells sorted from blood, taken in a trial of the OX40 agonist ivuxolimab. The receptors originated from an adult with an advanced solid tumor such as melanoma, head and neck, liver or kidney cancer.

This clone was detected a few times. CDR3 sequence: CASSTLMRTNYGYTF. Here the CDR3 DNA reads TGTGCCAGCAGCACCCTGATGAGAACTAACTATGGCTACACCTTC. The gene calls are TRBV7-9 and TRBJ1-2; D remains unclear. The V gene lost 5 bases and the J gene lost 0 bases, with 13 bases spanning the gap. The CDR3 has 15 residues. From germline, CDR1 is SEHNR and CDR2 FQNEAQ (reference sequence).

The rearrangement joins TRBV18 to TRBJ1-1; tentatively, D is TRBD1 (5 bases). Germline CDR1 and CDR2: KGHSH and LQKENI. V was cut by 2 bases and J by 10 bases, with 14 bases left in between. The CDR3 has 13 amino acids. The CDR3, as DNA: TGTGCCAGCTCACCATCCAACCAGGGTGGAGCTTTCTTT. Translated: CASSPSNQGGAFF. The full variable domain, completed using reference TRBV18 and TRBJ1-1, is NAGVMQNPRHLVRRRGQEARLRCSPMKGHSHVYWYRQLPEEGLKFMVYLQKENIIDESGMPKERFSAEFPKEGPSILRIQQVVRGDSAAYFCASSPSNQGGAFFGQGTRLTVV.

The genes are TRBV5-5 and TRBJ2-2; D call uncertain. V dropped 0 bases and J dropped 7 bases, with 7 bases sitting between them. Per germline, CDR1 SGHKS and CDR2 YYEKEE (reference sequence). The CDR3 covers 13 residues. CDR3 in amino acids: CASSLEWGGELFF. CDR3 DNA sequence: TGTGCCAGCAGCTTGGAATGGGGCGGGGAGCTGTTTTTT.

This rearrangement joins TRBV28 to TRBJ2-5; 7 positions match TRBD2. Germline V gives CDR1 MDHEN, CDR2 SYDVKM. CDR3 size: 16 residues. V trimming: 3 bases; J trimming: 0 bases; junction bases outside the gene matches: 7. The chain's CDR3 is CASSFHPSGHQETQYF. The CDR3 DNA follows: TGTGCCAGCAGTTTTCATCCTAGCGGACACCAAGAGACCCAGTACTTC.

The chain recombines TRBV19 with TRBJ2-4; maybe TRBD1 (5 bases). V was trimmed by 8 bases and J by 2 bases, leaving 16 bases between them. Germline CDR1 reads LNHDA; CDR2 reads SQIVND (reference sequence). This CDR3 spans 15 amino acids. The CDR3 is CASARGQRTKNIQYF. The DNA of the CDR3 is TGTGCCAGTGCTAGGGGCCAGAGGACCAAAAACATTCAGTACTTC.

There are a few counts of this clone. The chain combines TRBV28 with TRBJ2-7; a possible D gene is TRBD2 (6 bases). V lost 6 bases and J lost 6, with 27 bases in between. The germline CDR1 and CDR2 sequences are MDHEN and SYDVKM. The CDR3 length is 17 residues. The CDR3 coding sequence is TGTGCCAGCAGACCGGGACTGGGGATCTCGGCTCCCTCCGAGCAGTACTTC. Translated, it gives CASRPGLGISAPSEQYF.

This chain uses TRBV5-1 with TRBJ2-3; possible D gene TRBD2, 6 bases. V was clipped by 6 bases and J by 2 bases, with 16 bases between them. Germline V gene lookup returns CDR1 SGHRS and CDR2 YFSETQ. The length of the CDR3 is 15 residues. CDR3 sequence: CASKVVGSATDTQYF. The CDR3 region has the DNA TGCGCCAGCAAGGTTGTCGGGAGTGCCACAGATACGCAGTATTTT.

The V gene is TRBV18, the J gene TRBJ1-3; D perhaps matches TRBD1 (5 bases). The V end was cut by 6 bases, the J end by 0 bases, with 15 bases between. The germline V gene has CDR1 KGHSH and CDR2 LQKENI. CDR3 length equals 16 residues. In nucleotides, the CDR3 is TGTGCCAGCTCTTCCGACGGGGACCTCTCTGGAAACACCATATATTTT. Protein sequence: CASSSDGDLSGNTIYF. Supplemented by reference TRBV18 and TRBJ1-3, the full variable domain reads NAGVMQNPRHLVRRRGQEARLRCSPMKGHSHVYWYRQLPEEGLKFMVYLQKENIIDESGMPKERFSAEFPKEGPSILRIQQVVRGDSAAYFCASSSDGDLSGNTIYFGEGSWLTVV.

The chain has TRBV7-3 and TRBJ2-7, with D possibly TRBD2 on 5 matching bases. V gave up 5 bases and J gave up 6 bases, with 14 bases separating them. Germline-derived CDR1 and CDR2 are SGHTA and FQGTGA. There are 13 residues in the CDR3. The CDR3 bases are TGTGCCAGCAGCCCCCAGGCGGGCGGCGAGCAGTACTTC. This codes for CASSPQAGGEQYF.

The rearrangement links TRBV5-4 to TRBJ1-1; the D gene is possibly TRBD1 (5 bases). Germline lookup yields CDR1 SGHNT and CDR2 YYREEE (reference sequence). This CDR3 region has 16 residues. Trimming removed 2 bases from V and 3 bases from J, with 17 bases in between. CDR3 DNA: TGTGCCAGCAGCTTCGGCCGTGGGGGGAAGTACACTGAAGCTTTCTTT. This encodes CASSFGRGGKYTEAFF.

Written as DNA, the CDR3 is TGTGCCAGCAGTTTACAGCTTACTAGGGACACCGGGGAGCTGTTTTTT. This translates into CASSLQLTRDTGELFF. The chain links TRBV11-2 to TRBJ2-2; a weak D match, TRBD2 (5 bases). Germline V gene data show CDR1 as SGHAT and CDR2 as FQNNGV. The CDR3 contains 16 residues. Trimming stripped 6 bases from V and 3 bases from J, with 17 bases between.

This chain uses TRBV10-3 with TRBJ1-6; the D gene is possibly TRBD1 (6 bases). The CDR3 runs to 13 residues. The V and J ends lost 6 bases and 7 bases respectively, with 10 bases between them. From germline, CDR1 is ENHRY and CDR2 SYGVKD. The CDR3 region is CAIRPQGNSPLHF. The CDR3 DNA follows: TGTGCCATCAGACCACAGGGAAATTCACCCCTCCACTTT.

Regarding this clone: Mismatch with germline at one junction end may stem from a read error. The gene calls are TRBV7-7 and TRBJ1-2; D is undetermined. The CDR3 spans 16 residues. Germline V CDR1 and CDR2: SSHAT, FNYEAQ (reference sequence). For the CDR3, the DNA is TGTGCTAGCAGCTTGTTCTTTTGCCAGGTTGGCTATGGCTACACCTTC. Translating gives CASSLFFCQVGYGYTF. The whole variable domain, filled in from reference TRBV7-7 and TRBJ1-2, reads GAGVSQSPRYKVTKRGQDVTLRCDPISSHATLYWYQQALGQGPEFLTYFNYEAQPDKSGLPSDRFSAERPEGSISTLTIQRTEQRDSAMYRCASSLFFCQVGYGYTFGSGTRLTVV.

The CDR3 loop reads CASSYSGGPSNQPQHF. The CDR3 nucleotides read TGTGCCAGCAGTTACTCAGGGGGACCTAGCAATCAGCCCCAGCATTTT. The chain uses TRBV6-5 and TRBJ1-5, with D perhaps TRBD1 (6 bases). Germline CDR1 reads MNHEY; CDR2 reads SVGAGI. This CDR3 is 16 amino acids long. The ends were cut back, 0 bases at V and 0 bases at J, with 9 bases in the middle.

J is TRBJ2-5 and V is TRBV7-2, with 9 nucleotides matching TRBD2. Germline CDR1 SGHTA, CDR2 FQGNSA. Losses at the gene ends were 11 bases for V and 7 bases for J; bases not matched to a gene: 14. This CDR3 contains 14 residues. The CDR3 DNA follows: TGTGCCGGAACCCGGATAGCGGGGGAAGGGACCCAGTACTTC. Amino acid sequence: CAGTRIAGEGTQYF.

CDR3 nucleotide sequence: TGTGCCAGTACTGGAAAAGACTTTTCTAGCAATCAGCCCCAGCATTTT. It encodes CASTGKDFSSNQPQHF. The V gene is TRBV28, the J gene TRBJ1-5; no definite D call. This CDR3 region has 16 residues. V was cut by 9 bases and J by 0 bases, with 18 bases left in between. Germline CDR1 reads MDHEN; CDR2 reads SYDVKM.

The genes are TRBV30 and TRBJ1-3; possible D gene TRBD1, 6 bases. There are 13 residues in the CDR3. CDR1 is GTSNPN and CDR2 is SVGIG in the germline V gene (reference sequence). The ends were cut back, 4 bases at V and 3 bases at J, with 10 bases in the middle. CDR3 nucleotides: TGTGCCTGGAATGAGGGGGGTGGAAACACCATATATTTT. Amino acid sequence: CAWNEGGGNTIYF.